The TCR beta chain described here comes from a study of identical twins. Findings and limits, study-wide: Where out-of-frame alpha sequences were twin-shared, they showed excess low generation probability. Cord blood beta clonotypes present at high abundance carried fewer insertions; no such pattern appeared in memory repertoires.

This clonotype was recorded a few times. What it binds is unknown. Germline values: CDR1 MGHRA, CDR2 YSYEKL. The ends lost 2 bases at V and 4 bases at J; junction bases unmatched: 4. This CDR3 comprises 14 residues. TCRdb redid the calling of the 5' RACE reads with MiXCR, one entry per CDR3 protein. This table holds roughly 1,500,000 distinct CDR3 sequences, roughly a third found once. Sequences were obtained from cord blood. The receptor's source is a newborn girl in good health. The chain recombines TRBV4-1 with TRBJ2-7, with 8 positions matching TRBD2. The CDR3 protein is CASSQRAGVYEQYF. The CDR3 DNA reads TGCGCCAGCAGCCAAAGAGCGGGAGTATACGAGCAGTACTTC.